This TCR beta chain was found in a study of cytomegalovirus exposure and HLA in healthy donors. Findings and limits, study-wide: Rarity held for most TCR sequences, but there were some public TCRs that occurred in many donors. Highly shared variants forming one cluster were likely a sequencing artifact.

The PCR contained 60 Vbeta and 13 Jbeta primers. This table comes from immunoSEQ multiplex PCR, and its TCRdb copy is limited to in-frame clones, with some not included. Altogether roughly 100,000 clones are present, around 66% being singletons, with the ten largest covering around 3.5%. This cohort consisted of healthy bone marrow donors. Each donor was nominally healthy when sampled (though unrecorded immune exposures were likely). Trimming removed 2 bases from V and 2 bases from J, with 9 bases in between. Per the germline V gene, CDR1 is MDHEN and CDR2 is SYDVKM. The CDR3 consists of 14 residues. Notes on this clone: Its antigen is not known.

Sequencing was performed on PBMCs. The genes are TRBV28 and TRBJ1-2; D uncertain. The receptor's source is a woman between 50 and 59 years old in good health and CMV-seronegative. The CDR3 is CASSLISSNYGYTF. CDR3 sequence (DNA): TGTGCCAGCAGTTTAATAAGCTCGAACTATGGCTACACCTTC.